This TCR beta chain was profiled in a study of blood T cell repertoires in COVID-19. Study as a whole: Material from acute and convalescent COVID-19 was sourced from the United States, Italy and Spain. T cells, B-cell-depleted T cells, or PBMCs supplied cDNA or gDNA.

The CDR3 is 13 residues long. Germline V gene lookup returns CDR1 SGHVS and CDR2 FNYEAQ. Trimming pared 8 bases from V and 9 bases from J, leaving 19 bases between. Profiled with immunoSEQ multiplex PCR; TCRdb holds only in-frame clones, not every one. The data hold around 63,000 clones, with over 60% observed a single time. The rearrangement uses TRBV7-6 and TRBJ2-5; TRBD1 might be the D (6 bases). The TCR was taken from a woman between 65 and 79 years old with COVID-19, enrolled during active disease. Sequenced input: peripheral blood. This CDR3 is CASSFDSGAAQYF. CDR3 in DNA: TGTGCCAGCTCATTCGATTCAGGGGCGGCCCAGTACTTC.